Included here is one T cell receptor beta chain sequence, with context. Its matching antigen is unknown. The CDR3 extends over 14 amino acids. CDR1 is SGHTA and CDR2 is FQGNSA in the germline V gene. J gave up 3 bases and V 3 bases, and 1 base lay outside the gene matches. The entry originates in a study of shared clonotypes between healthy human individuals. Study as a whole: CD8 memory received one plate per donor, CD8 naive two, CD4 memory three and CD4 naive three. The study's findings and limits: Compared with clonotypes that all four donors shared, non-shared clonotypes had lower generation probabilities.

As defined, naive CD8 cells were CD45RO-negative and positively selected for CCR7, with terminally differentiated effector memory CD45RA+ cells excluded. Measured with immunoSEQ multiplex PCR; TCRdb has only the in-frame clones, and not every one. Altogether 550,000 to 750,000 clones are present, around 95% being singletons, with the ten largest covering around 0.097%. This TCR was sampled from a woman in her 30s in good health. The chain carries TRBV7-2 and TRBJ2-7; TRBD2 matches 11 bases. Sequences were obtained from naive CD8+ T cells sorted from blood. CDR3 residues: CASSFGTSGYEQYF. The CDR3 DNA follows: TGTGCCAGCAGCTTCGGGACTAGCGGCTACGAGCAGTACTTC.